The clone carrying this T cell receptor (beta chain) was found many times. Its target is unknown. TCR beta libraries were built with iRepertoire HTBI primers and Arm-PCR of CDR3 regions. TCRdb itself ran the multiplex PCR reads through MiXCR, one entry per CDR3 protein. Among 550,000 or so distinct CDR3 sequences listed, more than 10% were seen once. The data originate from a study of regulatory T cells in long-lasting Graves disease. The time point: newly diagnosed GD, antithyroid drugs for less than 3 months. Construction of the TCR library relied on RNA isolated from PBMCs. Study results and limitations: Between persistent patients, about 2,800 public clonotypes were shared, exceeding the roughly 1,000 shared between new patients.

CDR3 length equals 12 residues. Trimming left V 5 bases short and J 4 bases short, with 10 bases between. The V gene's germline CDR1 is DFQATT and CDR2 SNEGSKA (reference sequence). The same specimen was also included in a second study, on T cells in Graves' hyperthyroidism and ophthalmopathy.

This sequence was found in a woman in her twenties or thirties with Graves disease. The rearrangement uses TRBV20-1 and TRBJ2-3; D gene unclear. The specimen was peripheral blood mononuclear cells (PBMCs), collected at new diagnosis, from a patient treated with antithyroid drugs. The CDR3 nucleotides read TGCAGTGCTTTTAATCAGGCAGATACGCAGTATTTT. It is translated as CSAFNQADTQYF.